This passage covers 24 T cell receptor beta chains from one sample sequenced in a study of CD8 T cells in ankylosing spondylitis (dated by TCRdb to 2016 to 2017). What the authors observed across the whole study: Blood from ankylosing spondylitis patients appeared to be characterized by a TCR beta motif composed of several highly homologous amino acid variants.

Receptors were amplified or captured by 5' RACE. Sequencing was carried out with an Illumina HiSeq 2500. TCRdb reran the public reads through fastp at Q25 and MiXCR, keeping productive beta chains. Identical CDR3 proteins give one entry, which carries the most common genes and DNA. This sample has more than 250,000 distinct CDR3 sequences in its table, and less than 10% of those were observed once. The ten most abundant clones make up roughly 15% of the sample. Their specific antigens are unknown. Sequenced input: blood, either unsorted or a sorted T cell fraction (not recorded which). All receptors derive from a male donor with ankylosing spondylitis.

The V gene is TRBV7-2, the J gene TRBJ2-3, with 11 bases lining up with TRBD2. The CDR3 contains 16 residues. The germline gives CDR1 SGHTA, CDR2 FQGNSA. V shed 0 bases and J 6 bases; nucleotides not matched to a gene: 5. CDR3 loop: CASSLASGRAVDTQYF. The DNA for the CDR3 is TGTGCCAGCAGCTTAGCTAGCGGGAGGGCCGTTGATACGCAGTATTTT.

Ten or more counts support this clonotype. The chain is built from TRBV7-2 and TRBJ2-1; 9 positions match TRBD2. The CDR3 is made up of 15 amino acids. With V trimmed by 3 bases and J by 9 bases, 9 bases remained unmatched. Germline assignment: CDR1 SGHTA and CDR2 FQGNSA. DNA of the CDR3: TGTGCCAGCAGCTTCGTGGCTAGCGGGACTCTTGAGCAGTTCTTC. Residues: CASSFVASGTLEQFF.

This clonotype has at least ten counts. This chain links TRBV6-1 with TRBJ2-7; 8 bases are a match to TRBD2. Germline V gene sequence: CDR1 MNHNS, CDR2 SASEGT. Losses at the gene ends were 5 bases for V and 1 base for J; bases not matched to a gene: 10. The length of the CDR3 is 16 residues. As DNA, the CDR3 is TGTGCCAGCAGTATAGGGGGGAGCGGGAGTTCCTACGAGCAGTACTTC. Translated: CASSIGGSGSSYEQYF.

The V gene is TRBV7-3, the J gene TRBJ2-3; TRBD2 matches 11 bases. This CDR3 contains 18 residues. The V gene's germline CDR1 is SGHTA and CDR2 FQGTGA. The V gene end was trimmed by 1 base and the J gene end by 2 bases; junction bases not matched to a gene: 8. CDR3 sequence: CASSLMSGLAGDTDTQYF. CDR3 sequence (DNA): TGTGCCAGCAGCTTAATGTCCGGACTAGCGGGTGACACAGATACGCAGTATTTT.

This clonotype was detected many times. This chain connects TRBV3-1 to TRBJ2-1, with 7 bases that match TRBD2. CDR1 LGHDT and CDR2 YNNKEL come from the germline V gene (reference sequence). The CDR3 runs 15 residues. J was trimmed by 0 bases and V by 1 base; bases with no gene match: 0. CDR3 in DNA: TGTGCCAGCAGCCAAGTAGCGGGCTCCTACAATGAGCAGTTCTTC. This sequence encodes CASSQVAGSYNEQFF.

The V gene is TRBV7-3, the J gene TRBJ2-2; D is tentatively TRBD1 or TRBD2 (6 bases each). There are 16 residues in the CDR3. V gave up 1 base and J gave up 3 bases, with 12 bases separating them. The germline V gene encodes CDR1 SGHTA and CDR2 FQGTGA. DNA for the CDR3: TGTGCCAGCAGCTTAAATGGGGGGCCTGACACCGGGGAGCTGTTTTTT. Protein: CASSLNGGPDTGELFF.

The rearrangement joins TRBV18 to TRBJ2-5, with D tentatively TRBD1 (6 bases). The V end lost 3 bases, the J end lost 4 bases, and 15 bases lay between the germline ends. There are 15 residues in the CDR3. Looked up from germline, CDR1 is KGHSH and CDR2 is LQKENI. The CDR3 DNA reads TGTGCCAGCTCACCGGATCGACAGGTAGGAGAGACCCAGTACTTC. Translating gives CASSPDRQVGETQYF.

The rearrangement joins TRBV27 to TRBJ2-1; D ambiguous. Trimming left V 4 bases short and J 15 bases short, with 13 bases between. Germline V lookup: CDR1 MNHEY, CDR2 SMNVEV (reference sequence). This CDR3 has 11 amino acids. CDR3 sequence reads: CASSSYNNRFF. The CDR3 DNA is TGTGCCAGCAGTTCCTACAATAATCGGTTCTTC.

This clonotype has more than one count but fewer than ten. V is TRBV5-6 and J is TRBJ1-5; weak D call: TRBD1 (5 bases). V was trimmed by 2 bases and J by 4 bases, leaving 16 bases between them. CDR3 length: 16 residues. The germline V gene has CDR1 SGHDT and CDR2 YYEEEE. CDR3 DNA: TGTGCCAGCAGCTTTTCCCTTTTATGGGGGAATCAGCCCCAGCATTTT. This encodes CASSFSLLWGNQPQHF.

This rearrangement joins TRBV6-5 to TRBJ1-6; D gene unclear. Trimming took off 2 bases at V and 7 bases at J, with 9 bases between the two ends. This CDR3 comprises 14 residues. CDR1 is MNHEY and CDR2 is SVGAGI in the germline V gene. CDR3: CASSYGEKNSPLHF. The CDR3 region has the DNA TGTGCCAGCAGTTACGGGGAGAAAAATTCACCCCTCCACTTT.

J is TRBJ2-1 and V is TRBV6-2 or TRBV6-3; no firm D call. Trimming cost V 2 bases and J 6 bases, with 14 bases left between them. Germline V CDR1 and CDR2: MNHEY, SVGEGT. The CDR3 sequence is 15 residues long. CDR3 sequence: CASSYGRNRRNEQFF. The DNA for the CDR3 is TGTGCCAGCAGTTACGGCCGTAACCGCCGCAATGAGCAGTTCTTC.

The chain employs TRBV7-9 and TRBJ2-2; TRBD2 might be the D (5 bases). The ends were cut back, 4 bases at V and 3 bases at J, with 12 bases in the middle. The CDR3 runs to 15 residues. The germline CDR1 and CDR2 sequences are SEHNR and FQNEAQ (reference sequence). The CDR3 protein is CASSSRDPDTGELFF. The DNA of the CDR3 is TGTGCCAGCAGCTCTCGGGATCCGGACACCGGGGAGCTGTTTTTT.

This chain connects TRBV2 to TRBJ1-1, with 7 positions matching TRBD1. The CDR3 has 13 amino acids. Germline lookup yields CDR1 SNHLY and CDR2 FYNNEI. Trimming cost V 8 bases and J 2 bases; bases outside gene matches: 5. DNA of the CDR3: TGTGCCAGCGTGGGGACAGCCAACACTGAAGCTTTCTTT. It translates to CASVGTANTEAFF.

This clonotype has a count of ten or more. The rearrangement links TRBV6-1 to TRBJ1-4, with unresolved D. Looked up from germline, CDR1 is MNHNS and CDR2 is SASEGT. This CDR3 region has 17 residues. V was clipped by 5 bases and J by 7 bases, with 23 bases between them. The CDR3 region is CASSRRGQSPWPEKLFF. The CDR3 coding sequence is TGTGCCAGCAGTCGACGCGGTCAGAGCCCTTGGCCTGAAAAACTGTTTTTT.

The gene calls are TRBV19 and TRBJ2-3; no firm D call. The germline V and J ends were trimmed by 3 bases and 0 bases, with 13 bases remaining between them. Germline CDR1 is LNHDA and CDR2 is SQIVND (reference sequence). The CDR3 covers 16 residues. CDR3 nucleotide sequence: TGTGCCAGTAGTATCGCCGGCGGTTCTAGCACAGATACGCAGTATTTT. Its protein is CASSIAGGSSTDTQYF.

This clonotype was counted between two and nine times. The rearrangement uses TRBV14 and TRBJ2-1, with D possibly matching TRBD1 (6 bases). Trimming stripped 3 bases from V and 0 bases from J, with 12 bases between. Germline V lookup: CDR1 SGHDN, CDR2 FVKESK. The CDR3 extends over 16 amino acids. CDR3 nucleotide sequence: TGTGCCAGCAGCCAGAAACAGGGATACTCCTACAATGAGCAGTTCTTC. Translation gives CASSQKQGYSYNEQFF.

In DNA form, the CDR3 reads TGTGCCAGCAGCTTGGCTACTCTACATGAGCAGTTCTTC. Translation: CASSLATLHEQFF. The chain combines TRBV7-2 with TRBJ2-1; D gene uncertain. Germline CDR1 and CDR2: SGHTA and FQGNSA. The CDR3 is 13 residues long. The V end lost 3 bases, the J end lost 8 bases, and 11 bases lay between the germline ends.

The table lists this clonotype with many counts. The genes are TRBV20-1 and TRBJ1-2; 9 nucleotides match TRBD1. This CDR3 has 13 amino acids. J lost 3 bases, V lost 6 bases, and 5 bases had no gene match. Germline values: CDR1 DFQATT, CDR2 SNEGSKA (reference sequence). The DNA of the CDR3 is TGCAGTGCACTCCGACAGGGGGACTATGGCTACACCTTC. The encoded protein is CSALRQGDYGYTF.

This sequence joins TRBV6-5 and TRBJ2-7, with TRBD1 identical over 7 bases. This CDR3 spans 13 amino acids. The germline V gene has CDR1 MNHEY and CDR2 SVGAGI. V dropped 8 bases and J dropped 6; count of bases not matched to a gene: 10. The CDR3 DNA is TGTGCCAGCGGCTACAGGACAGGTTTCGAGCAGTACTTC. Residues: CASGYRTGFEQYF.

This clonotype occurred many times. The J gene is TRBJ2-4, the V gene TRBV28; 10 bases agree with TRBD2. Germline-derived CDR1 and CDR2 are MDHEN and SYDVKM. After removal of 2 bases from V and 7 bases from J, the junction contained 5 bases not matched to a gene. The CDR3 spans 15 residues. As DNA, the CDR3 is TGTGCCAGCAGTTTACCGGGACTAGCGTGGAACATTCAGTACTTC. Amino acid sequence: CASSLPGLAWNIQYF.

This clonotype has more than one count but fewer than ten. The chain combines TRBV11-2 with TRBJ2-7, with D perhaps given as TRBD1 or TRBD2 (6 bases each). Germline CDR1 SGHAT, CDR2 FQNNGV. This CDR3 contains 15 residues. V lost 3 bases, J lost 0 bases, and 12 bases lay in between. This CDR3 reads CASSLAGHHSYEQYF. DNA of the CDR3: TGTGCCAGCAGCTTGGCGGGACATCACTCCTACGAGCAGTACTTC.

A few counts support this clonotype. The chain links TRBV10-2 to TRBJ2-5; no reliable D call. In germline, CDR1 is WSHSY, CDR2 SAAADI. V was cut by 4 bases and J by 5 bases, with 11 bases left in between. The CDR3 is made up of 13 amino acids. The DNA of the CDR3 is TGCGCCAGCAGTGTGGTAATCGGGGAGACCCAGTACTTC. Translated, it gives CASSVVIGETQYF.

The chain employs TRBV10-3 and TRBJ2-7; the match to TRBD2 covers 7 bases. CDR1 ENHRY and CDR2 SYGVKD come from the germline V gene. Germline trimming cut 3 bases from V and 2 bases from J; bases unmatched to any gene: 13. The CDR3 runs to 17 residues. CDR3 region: CAISDLIIWTRAYEQYF. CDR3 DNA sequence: TGTGCCATCAGTGACCTCATCATTTGGACTAGAGCCTACGAGCAGTACTTC.

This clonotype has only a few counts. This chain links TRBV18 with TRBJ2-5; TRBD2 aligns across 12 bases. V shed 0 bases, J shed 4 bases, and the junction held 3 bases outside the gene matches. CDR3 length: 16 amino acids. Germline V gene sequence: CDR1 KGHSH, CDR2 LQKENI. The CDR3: CASSPPGLAGPETQYF. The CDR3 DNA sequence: TGTGCCAGCTCACCACCGGGACTAGCGGGCCCAGAGACCCAGTACTTC.